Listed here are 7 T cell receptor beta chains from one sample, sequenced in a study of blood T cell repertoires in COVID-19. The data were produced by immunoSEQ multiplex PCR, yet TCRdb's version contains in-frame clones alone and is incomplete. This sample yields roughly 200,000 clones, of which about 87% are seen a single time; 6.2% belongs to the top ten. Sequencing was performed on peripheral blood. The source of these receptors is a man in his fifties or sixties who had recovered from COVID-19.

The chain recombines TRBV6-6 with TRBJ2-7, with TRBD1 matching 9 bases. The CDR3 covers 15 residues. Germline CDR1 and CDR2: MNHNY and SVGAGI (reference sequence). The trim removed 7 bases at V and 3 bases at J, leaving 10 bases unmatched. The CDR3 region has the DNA TGTGCCAGCATTCTAAAGGGGACAGGGCTCTACGAGCAGTACTTC. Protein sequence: CASILKGTGLYEQYF.

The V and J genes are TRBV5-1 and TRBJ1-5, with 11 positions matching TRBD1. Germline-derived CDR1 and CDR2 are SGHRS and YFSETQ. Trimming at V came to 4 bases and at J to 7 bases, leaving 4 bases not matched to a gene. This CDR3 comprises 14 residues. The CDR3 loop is CASSPGQGGQPQHF. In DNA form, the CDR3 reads TGCGCCAGCAGCCCGGGACAGGGGGGACAGCCCCAGCATTTT.

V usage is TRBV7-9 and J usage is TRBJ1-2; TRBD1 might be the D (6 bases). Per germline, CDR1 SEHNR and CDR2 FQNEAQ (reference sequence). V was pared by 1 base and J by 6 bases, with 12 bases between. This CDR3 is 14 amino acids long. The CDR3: CASSLVAGGHGYTF. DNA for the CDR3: TGTGCCAGCAGCTTAGTGGCGGGGGGCCATGGCTACACCTTC.

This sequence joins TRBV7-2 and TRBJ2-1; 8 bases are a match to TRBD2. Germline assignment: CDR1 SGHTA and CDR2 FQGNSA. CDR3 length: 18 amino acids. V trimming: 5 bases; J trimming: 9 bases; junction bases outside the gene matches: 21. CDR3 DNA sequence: TGTGCCAGCAGCCAATACCCGGCTAGCGGGTCCCCCGCGGGTGAGCAGTTCTTC. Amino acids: CASSQYPASGSPAGEQFF.

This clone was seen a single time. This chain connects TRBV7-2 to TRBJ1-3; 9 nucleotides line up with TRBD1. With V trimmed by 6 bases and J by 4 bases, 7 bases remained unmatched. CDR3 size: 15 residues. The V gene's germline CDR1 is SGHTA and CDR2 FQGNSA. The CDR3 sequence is CASSPTGTGGNTIYF. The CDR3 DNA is TGTGCCAGCAGTCCCACCGGGACAGGGGGAAACACCATATATTTT.

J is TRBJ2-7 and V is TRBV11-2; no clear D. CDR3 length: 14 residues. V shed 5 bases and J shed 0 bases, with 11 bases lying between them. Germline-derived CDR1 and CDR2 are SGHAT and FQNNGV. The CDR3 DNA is TGTGCCAGCAGCCCAGCGACCCACTCCTACGAGCAGTACTTC. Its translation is CASSPATHSYEQYF.

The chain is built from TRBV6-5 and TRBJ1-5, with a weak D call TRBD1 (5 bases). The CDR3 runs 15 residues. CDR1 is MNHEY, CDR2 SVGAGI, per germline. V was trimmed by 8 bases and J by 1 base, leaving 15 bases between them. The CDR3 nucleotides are TGTGCCAGCGCGAAGGGGCACGTAAGCAATCAGCCCCAGCATTTT. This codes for CASAKGHVSNQPQHF.